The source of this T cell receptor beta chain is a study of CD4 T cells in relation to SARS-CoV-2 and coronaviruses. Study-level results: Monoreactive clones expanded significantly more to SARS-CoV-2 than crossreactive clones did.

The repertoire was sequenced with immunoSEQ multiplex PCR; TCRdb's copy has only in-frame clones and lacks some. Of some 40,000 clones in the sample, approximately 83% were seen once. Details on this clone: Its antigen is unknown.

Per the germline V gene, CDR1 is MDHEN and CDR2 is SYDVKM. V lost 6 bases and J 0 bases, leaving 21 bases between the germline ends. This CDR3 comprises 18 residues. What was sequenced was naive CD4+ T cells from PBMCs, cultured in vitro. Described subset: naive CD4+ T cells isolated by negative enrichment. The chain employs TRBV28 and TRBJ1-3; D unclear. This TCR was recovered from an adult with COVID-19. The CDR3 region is CASSSKLWTFLSGNTIYF. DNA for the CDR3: TGTGCCAGCAGCTCTAAACTATGGACCTTCCTCTCTGGAAACACCATATATTTT.